This T cell receptor (beta chain) was sequenced in a study of OX40 agonist ivuxolimab in advanced cancers. Study at large: At doses from 0.01 to 10 mg/kg, patients were given intravenous ivuxolimab every 2 weeks. Cohort: 65% to 90% men, mean age roughly 60, aged about 20 to 80.

Worth noting for this clone: As yet, its antigen is unknown.

Findings and limits, study-wide: More expanded clones were found, on average, in CD8+ than in CD4+ T cells.

At cycle 4 day 1, cycle 7 day 1, and baseline, blood was sampled. The V gene lost 6 bases and the J gene lost 1 base, with 7 bases spanning the gap. Germline values: CDR1 MDHEN, CDR2 SYDVKM. This CDR3 is built from 14 residues. Method: immunoSEQ multiplex PCR; TCRdb's copy keeps in-frame clones and lacks some. The sample lists about 51,000 clones, roughly 80% seen once, with around 2% in the top ten. The clonotype was recovered from an adult with an advanced solid tumor such as melanoma, head and neck, liver or kidney cancer. J is TRBJ2-6 and V is TRBV28, with D hard to call. The starting material was CD4+ or CD8+ T cells sorted from blood, obtained in a trial of the OX40 agonist ivuxolimab. The CDR3 DNA is TGTGCCAGCAGACCGAGATCTGGGGCCAACGTCCTGACTTTC. Its translation: CASRPRSGANVLTF.